Below are 31 T cell receptor beta chains sequenced from a single sample in a study of cytomegalovirus exposure and HLA in healthy donors. 13 Jbeta primers and 60 Vbeta primers were used for the PCR. The assay was immunoSEQ multiplex PCR, and TCRdb's table has in-frame clones only and misses some. The sample includes 120,000 to 150,000 clones. The sequenced sample consisted of PBMCs. These TCRs come from a middle-aged man in good health and CMV-seronegative.

The J gene is TRBJ1-2, the V gene TRBV5-6; possible D gene TRBD1, 6 bases. Germline V lookup: CDR1 SGHDT, CDR2 YYEEEE. The CDR3 sequence is 16 residues long. Between the trimmed V and J ends, which lost 2 bases and 8 bases, there was a span of 22 bases. The CDR3 DNA reads TGTGCCAGCAGCTTTGGTAGCCCTGGACAGCTTCAGGGCTACACCTTC. It is translated as CASSFGSPGQLQGYTF. The entire variable domain, with the rest obtained from reference TRBV5-6 and TRBJ1-2, is as follows: DAGVTQSPTHLIKTRGQQVTLRCSPKSGHDTVSWYQQALGQGPQFIFQYYEEEERQRGNFPDRFSGHQFPNYSSELNVNALLLGDSALYLCASSFGSPGQLQGYTFGSGTRLTVV.

The V call is TRBV28, the J call TRBJ2-7; TRBD1 is a possible D gene (6 bases). The CDR3 extends over 13 amino acids. Between the trimmed V and J ends, which lost 6 bases and 5 bases, there was a span of 14 bases. CDR1 is MDHEN and CDR2 is SYDVKM in the germline V gene. In DNA form, the CDR3 reads TGTGCCAGCAGCCGAACAGGGTTCGACGAGCAGTACTTC. Protein product: CASSRTGFDEQYF. Based on the CDR3 plus reference TRBV28 and TRBJ2-7, the full variable domain is DVKVTQSSRYLVKRTGEKVFLECVQDMDHENMFWYRQDPGLGLRLIYFSYDVKMKEKGDIPEGYSVSREKKERFSLILESASTNQTSMYLCASSRTGFDEQYFGPGTRLTVT.

The rearrangement joins TRBV6-6 to TRBJ2-3; 8 bases agree with TRBD1. The CDR3 is 15 amino acids. Germline V gene data show CDR1 as MNHNY and CDR2 as SVGAGI (reference sequence). The V gene end was trimmed by 2 bases and the J gene end by 3 bases; junction bases not matched to a gene: 4. As DNA, the CDR3 is TGTGCCAGCAGTTACGGGCAGGGGGCTACAGATACGCAGTATTTT. Residues: CASSYGQGATDTQYF.

As for this clone: Other DNA sequences in this specimen translate into the identical CDR3. The V and J genes are TRBV27 and TRBJ2-5; 11 nucleotides align to TRBD2. Trimming took 6 bases from V and 1 from J; bases not matched to a gene: 7. The CDR3 loop spans 16 amino acids. Germline V lookup: CDR1 MNHEY, CDR2 SMNVEV (reference sequence). The CDR3 DNA follows: TGTGCCAGCAGCCCCCGACTAGCGGGGCTCCAAGAGACCCAGTACTTC. Amino acids: CASSPRLAGLQETQYF.

The chain joins TRBV18 to TRBJ2-7, with TRBD1 identical over 9 bases. Looked up from germline, CDR1 is KGHSH and CDR2 is LQKENI. The V segment lost 5 bases and the J segment 1 base; nucleotides outside the gene matches: 9. This CDR3 spans 16 amino acids. The CDR3 bases are TGTGCCAGCTCATTGACAGGGGGGTCGAGGTCCTACGAGCAGTACTTC. It translates to CASSLTGGSRSYEQYF.

J is TRBJ2-2 and V is TRBV5-1, with D unresolved. The CDR3 runs 15 residues. The V end was cut by 0 bases, the J end by 3 bases, with 9 bases between. Germline CDR1 and CDR2: SGHRS and YFSETQ. The CDR3: CASSLVSADTGELFF. CDR3 sequence (DNA): TGCGCCAGCAGCTTGGTGAGCGCGGACACCGGGGAGCTGTTTTTT. The full variable domain, rest sourced from reference TRBV5-1 and TRBJ2-2, is KAGVTQTPRYLIKTRGQQVTLSCSPISGHRSVSWYQQTPGQGLQFLFEYFSETQRNKGNFPGRFSGRQFSNSRSEMNVSTLELGDSALYLCASSLVSADTGELFFGEGSRLTVL.

V and J are TRBV7-6 and TRBJ1-3; the D gene is possibly TRBD1 (5 bases). The germline gives CDR1 SGHVS, CDR2 FNYEAQ. The CDR3 totals 15 residues. V was clipped by 1 base and J by 2 bases, with 9 bases between them. The CDR3: CASSLVPQAGNTIYF. The CDR3 nucleotides read TGTGCCAGCAGCTTAGTACCACAGGCTGGAAACACCATATATTTT.

The rearrangement links TRBV5-6 to TRBJ2-1; D may be TRBD2 (5 bases). The germline gives CDR1 SGHDT, CDR2 YYEEEE. The V end lost 0 bases, the J end lost 4 bases, and 5 bases lay between the germline ends. This CDR3 is 13 amino acids long. CDR3 amino acids: CASSLGGYNEQFF. In DNA, the CDR3 is TGTGCCAGCAGCTTGGGAGGGTACAATGAGCAGTTCTTC. Using reference TRBV5-6 and TRBJ2-1 for the parts outside the CDR3, the full variable domain is DAGVTQSPTHLIKTRGQQVTLRCSPKSGHDTVSWYQQALGQGPQFIFQYYEEEERQRGNFPDRFSGHQFPNYSSELNVNALLLGDSALYLCASSLGGYNEQFFGPGTRLTVL.

The chain employs TRBV9 and TRBJ2-7; D possibly corresponds to TRBD2 (5 bases). Germline CDR1 and CDR2: SGDLS and YYNGEE. This CDR3 spans 15 amino acids. V lost 0 bases, J lost 0 bases, and 10 bases lay in between. The CDR3 region has the DNA TGTGCCAGCAGCGTAGCTTTTGGGAGCTCCTACGAGCAGTACTTC. Its protein is CASSVAFGSSYEQYF.

The gene calls are TRBV7-9 and TRBJ2-7; TRBD1 aligns across 11 bases. CDR1 and CDR2 (germline): SEHNR, FQNEAQ (reference sequence). With 5 bases clipped from V and 2 bases from J, the junction kept 5 bases outside the gene matches. This CDR3 region has 15 residues. For the CDR3, the DNA is TGTGCCAGCAGCCCGTGGACAGGGGGCGCCTACGAGCAGTACTTC. Amino acids: CASSPWTGGAYEQYF.

The CDR3 DNA reads as TGCGCCAGCAGCGAAAGACTAGCGGTGTCCCCCTACAATGAGCAGTTCTTC. Residues: CASSERLAVSPYNEQFF. The V gene is TRBV5-1, the J gene TRBJ2-1; TRBD2 matches 9 bases. The germline V gene has CDR1 SGHRS and CDR2 YFSETQ. This CDR3 has 17 residues. With V trimmed by 4 bases and J by 2 bases, 10 bases remained unmatched.

The gene calls are TRBV6-4 and TRBJ2-1; D call uncertain. Germline loops: CDR1 MRHNA, CDR2 SNTAGT. Deletions cut 0 bases from V and 0 bases from J, with 6 bases between. The CDR3 spans 15 residues. The CDR3 is CASSDSLSSYNEQFF. In nucleotides, the CDR3 is TGTGCCAGCAGTGACTCGTTGAGCTCCTACAATGAGCAGTTCTTC.

The gene calls are TRBV28 and TRBJ1-5; D perhaps matches TRBD1 (5 bases). Per germline, CDR1 MDHEN and CDR2 SYDVKM. The CDR3 loop spans 14 amino acids. V lost 1 base, J lost 6 bases, and 10 bases lay in between. Written as DNA, the CDR3 is TGTGCCAGCAGTTTATTCGGGGGTCTTCAGCCCCAGCATTTT. It is translated as CASSLFGGLQPQHF.

V usage is TRBV7-8 and J usage is TRBJ2-3, with TRBD2 matching over 7 bases. V dropped 1 base and J dropped 6; count of bases not matched to a gene: 7. The CDR3 covers 15 residues. Germline V gene data show CDR1 as SGHVS and CDR2 as FQNEAQ. The CDR3 is CASSLVEREGDTQYF. The CDR3 DNA follows: TGTGCCAGCAGCTTAGTGGAGAGGGAGGGTGATACGCAGTATTTT. The full variable domain, rest sourced from reference TRBV7-8 and TRBJ2-3, is GAGVSQSPRYKVAKRGQDVALRCDPISGHVSLFWYQQALGQGPEFLTYFQNEAQLDKSGLPSDRFFAERPEGSVSTLKIQRTQQEDSAVYLCASSLVEREGDTQYFGPGTRLTVL.

As to this clone: This sample also contains other DNA sequences that code for the same CDR3. This chain links TRBV25-1 with TRBJ2-5, with D possibly matching TRBD1 (5 bases). Trimming removed 2 bases from V and 0 bases from J, with 7 bases in between. CDR3 length equals 14 residues. Per the germline V gene, CDR1 is MGHDK and CDR2 is SYGVNS. This CDR3 is CASSERGHQETQYF. CDR3 nucleotides: TGTGCCAGCAGTGAAAGGGGCCACCAAGAGACCCAGTACTTC.

The rearrangement uses TRBV7-9 and TRBJ1-1; D is possibly TRBD1 (5 bases). The V gene lost 0 bases and the J gene lost 6 bases, with 14 bases spanning the gap. The V gene's germline CDR1 is SEHNR and CDR2 FQNEAQ (reference sequence). This CDR3 region has 15 residues. CDR3 nucleotide sequence: TGTGCCAGCAGCTTAGCGCAGGGCCCGGGCGCTGAAGCTTTCTTT. Residues: CASSLAQGPGAEAFF.

This chain links TRBV12-2 with TRBJ2-7; the table calls TRBD2, which could not be checked here. TRBV12-2 is a documented pseudogene. The CDR3 covers 14 residues. CDR3 residues: CASRSAGGRYEQYF. CDR3 nucleotides: TGTGCAAGTCGCTCCGCGGGAGGGAGGTACGAGCAGTACTTC.

This chain uses TRBV28 with TRBJ2-5; 8 positions agree with TRBD1. With 8 bases clipped from V and 4 bases from J, the junction kept 6 bases outside the gene matches. CDR3 length: 13 residues. CDR1 is MDHEN, CDR2 SYDVKM, per germline. CDR3 in DNA: TGTGCCAGCTCAGGGGGCTCGGGAGAGACCCAGTACTTC. Translation: CASSGGSGETQYF.

The chain carries TRBV7-9 and TRBJ1-1, with a weak D call TRBD1 (6 bases). The CDR3 spans 15 residues. With 1 base removed from V and 5 bases from J, the gap between germline ends came to 14 bases. The germline CDR1 and CDR2 sequences are SEHNR and FQNEAQ (reference sequence). The CDR3: CASSLELAGDTEAFF. In DNA, the CDR3 is TGTGCCAGCAGCTTAGAATTGGCAGGGGATACTGAAGCTTTCTTT.

On this clone: This same CDR3 is encoded by further DNA sequences in the sample. V is TRBV18 and J is TRBJ2-1; 9 bases match TRBD1. Germline V lookup: CDR1 KGHSH, CDR2 LQKENI. V trimming: 6 bases; J trimming: 6 bases; junction bases outside the gene matches: 3. This CDR3 has 13 amino acids. CDR3 nucleotide sequence: TGTGCCAGCTCTCCGACAGGGGGCAATGAGCAGTTCTTC. Encoded protein: CASSPTGGNEQFF.

V is TRBV5-1 and J is TRBJ2-7; TRBD1 agrees at 9 bases. Germline CDR1 is SGHRS and CDR2 is YFSETQ. V shed 8 bases and J 4 bases; nucleotides not matched to a gene: 13. The length of the CDR3 is 15 residues. As DNA, the CDR3 is TGCGCCAGTCACCCGGGACAGGGCCTGGGGTACGAGCAGTACTTC. This codes for CASHPGQGLGYEQYF.

The chain has TRBV25-1 and TRBJ2-5, with D maybe TRBD2 (6 bases). V lost 1 base and J 3 bases, leaving 12 bases between the germline ends. The V gene's germline CDR1 is MGHDK and CDR2 SYGVNS. CDR3 length equals 15 residues. In DNA form, the CDR3 reads TGTGCCAGCAGTGAATTGGAGGGTCGAGAAGAGACCCAGTACTTC. Its protein is CASSELEGREETQYF.

V gene TRBV5-1 combines with J gene TRBJ2-6; tentatively, D is TRBD2 (5 bases). Trimming cost V 3 bases and J 8 bases, with 15 bases left between them. Germline values: CDR1 SGHRS, CDR2 YFSETQ. This CDR3 contains 15 residues. The CDR3 nucleotides read TGCGCCAGCAGCTCTGCGGAAGGCGGGTCCAACGTCCTGACTTTC. It encodes CASSSAEGGSNVLTF.

The DNA of the CDR3 is TGTGCCAGCAGCTTATCGTCAGGGATCCTCTACGAGCAGTACTTC. It specifies CASSLSSGILYEQYF. The chain employs TRBV7-8 and TRBJ2-7, with TRBD1 as a possible D gene (5 bases). Germline CDR1 and CDR2: SGHVS and FQNEAQ. The CDR3 totals 15 residues. The germline V and J ends were trimmed by 2 bases and 3 bases, with 14 bases remaining between them.

This chain joins TRBV7-2 and TRBJ2-7; the D gene is possibly TRBD1 (5 bases). The V end lost 5 bases, the J end lost 1 base, and 12 bases lay between the germline ends. The CDR3 contains 14 residues. Germline V gene sequence: CDR1 SGHTA, CDR2 FQGNSA. In DNA, the CDR3 is TGTGCCAGCAGCCACTCAGGGCAATCCTACGAGCAGTACTTC. As protein: CASSHSGQSYEQYF.

V gene TRBV19 combines with J gene TRBJ1-1; 9 nucleotides match TRBD1. Looked up from germline, CDR1 is LNHDA and CDR2 is SQIVND (reference sequence). The CDR3 runs to 16 residues. J was trimmed by 5 bases and V by 3 bases; bases with no gene match: 10. CDR3 amino acids: CASSIFAAGTGTEAFF. The CDR3 DNA is TGTGCCAGTAGTATTTTTGCTGCCGGGACAGGGACTGAAGCTTTCTTT.

Here the CDR3 DNA reads TGTGCCAGCAGCCCGCGACAGGGGGCGGGCACAGATACGCAGTATTTT. Encoded protein: CASSPRQGAGTDTQYF. This sequence joins TRBV5-4 and TRBJ2-3, with TRBD1 matching 10 bases. CDR1 and CDR2 from the germline V gene are SGHNT and YYREEE (reference sequence). The J segment lost 1 base and the V segment lost 4 bases, leaving 6 bases of the junction unmatched. The CDR3 covers 16 residues.

This chain uses TRBV7-2 with TRBJ2-1; 10 nucleotides match TRBD2. Germline V lookup: CDR1 SGHTA, CDR2 FQGNSA. This CDR3 has 18 amino acids. Trimming removed 4 bases from V and 4 bases from J; junction bases left unmatched: 13. The CDR3 region is CASSYLLAGEGIYNEQFF. CDR3 in DNA: TGTGCCAGCAGCTACCTCCTAGCGGGGGAGGGGATATACAATGAGCAGTTCTTC.

The chain has TRBV27 and TRBJ1-6, with 7 bases aligning to TRBD1. Losses at the gene ends were 7 bases for V and 0 bases for J; bases not matched to a gene: 3. The V gene's germline CDR1 is MNHEY and CDR2 SMNVEV (reference sequence). The CDR3 is 15 residues long. The CDR3 sequence is CASKQGFSYNSPLHF. CDR3 in DNA: TGTGCCAGCAAACAGGGGTTCTCCTATAATTCACCCCTCCACTTT.

This rearrangement joins TRBV11-2 to TRBJ2-7; no definite D call. The V and J ends lost 0 bases and 0 bases respectively, with 6 bases between them. Germline CDR1 and CDR2: SGHAT and FQNNGV. There are 14 residues in the CDR3. The CDR3 DNA reads as TGTGCCAGCAGCTTAGAGGTAGTCTCCTACGAGCAGTACTTC. It translates to CASSLEVVSYEQYF.

This chain joins TRBV5-6 and TRBJ1-2; 7 positions agree with TRBD1. CDR3 length: 13 residues. V lost 4 bases, J lost 8 bases, and 8 bases stayed unmatched. CDR1 and CDR2 (germline): SGHDT, YYEEEE. The CDR3, as DNA: TGTGCCAGCAGCCTCTTACCGACAGGGGGCTACACCTTC. Its protein is CASSLLPTGGYTF.